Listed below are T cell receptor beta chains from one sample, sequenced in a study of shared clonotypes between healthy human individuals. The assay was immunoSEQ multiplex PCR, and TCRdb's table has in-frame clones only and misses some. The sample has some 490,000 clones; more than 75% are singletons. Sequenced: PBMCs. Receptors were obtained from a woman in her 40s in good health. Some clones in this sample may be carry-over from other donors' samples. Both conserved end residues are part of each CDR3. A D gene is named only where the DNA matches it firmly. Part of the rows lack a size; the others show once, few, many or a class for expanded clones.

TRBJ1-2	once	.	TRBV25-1	TGTGCCAGCAGTGCACGCCAACTGGGAAAGACCTATGGCTACACCTTC	CASSARQLGKTYGYTF
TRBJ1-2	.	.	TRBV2	TGTGCCACCGGGGGTGTCGCCTATGGCTACACCTTC	CATGGVAYGYTF
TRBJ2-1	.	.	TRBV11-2	TGTGCCAGCAGCTTAGTGGGGTCTGAGCAGTTCTTC	CASSLVGSEQFF
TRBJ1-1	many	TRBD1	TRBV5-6	TGTGCCAGCAGCTCATGGGACAGGGGAACTGAAGCTTTCTTT	CASSSWDRGTEAFF
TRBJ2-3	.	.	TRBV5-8	TGTGCCAGCAGCTTGATCGGGGGAAGCACAGATACGCAGTATTTT	CASSLIGGSTDTQYF
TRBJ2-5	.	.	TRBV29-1	TGCAGCGCAGGCCAGGAGCCGCTGGAGACCCAGTACTTC	CSAGQEPLETQYF
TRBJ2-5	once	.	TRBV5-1	TGCGCCAGCAGCTTGGCCTTGGCGGCAGGGAGTGGGGAGACCCAGTACTTC	CASSLALAAGSGETQYF
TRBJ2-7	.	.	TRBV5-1	TGCGCCAGCAGCCCCCAGGGAAATGGAGGCGAGCAGTACTTC	CASSPQGNGGEQYF
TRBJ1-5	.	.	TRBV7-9	TGTGCCAGCAGCTCCCTGGGGGTTGGACAGCCCCAGCATTTT	CASSSLGVGQPQHF
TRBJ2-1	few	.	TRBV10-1	TGCGCCAGCAGTGAATGGCAGGGGCAATTTGAGCAGTTCTTC	CASSEWQGQFEQFF
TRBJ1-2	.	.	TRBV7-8	TGTGCCAGCAGGGCGGCGGGCAGCTATGGCTACACCTTC	CASRAAGSYGYTF